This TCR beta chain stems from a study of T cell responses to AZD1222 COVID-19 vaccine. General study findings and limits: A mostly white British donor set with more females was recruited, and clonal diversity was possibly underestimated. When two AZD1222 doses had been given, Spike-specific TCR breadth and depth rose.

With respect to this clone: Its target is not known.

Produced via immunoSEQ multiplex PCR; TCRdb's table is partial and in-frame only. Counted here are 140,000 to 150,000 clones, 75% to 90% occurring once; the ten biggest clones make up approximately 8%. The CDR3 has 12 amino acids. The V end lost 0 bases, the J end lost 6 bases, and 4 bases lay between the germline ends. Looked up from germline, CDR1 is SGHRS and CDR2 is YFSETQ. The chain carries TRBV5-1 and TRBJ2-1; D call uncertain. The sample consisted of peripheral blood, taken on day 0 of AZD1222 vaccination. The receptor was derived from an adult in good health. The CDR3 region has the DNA TGCGCCAGCAGCTTGGTGGCCAATGAGCAGTTCTTC. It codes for CASSLVANEQFF.